This T cell receptor (beta chain) was found in a study of OX40 agonist ivuxolimab in advanced cancers. For context, the study as a whole: Ivuxolimab was a fully human IgG2 agonistic monoclonal antibody targeting the costimulatory receptor OX40 (CD134). Intravenous ivuxolimab was administered to patients every 2 weeks at six dose levels: 0.01, 0.1, 0.3, 1.5, 3 and 10 mg/kg. Of the roughly 54 patients in dose escalation, 19 had hepatocellular carcinoma, roughly 15 had melanoma, 9 had renal cell carcinoma and 9 had head and neck cancer. In the dose-escalation cohort, 70% to 85% of patients were male, and the mean age was around 65 years with a range of roughly 20 to 79. Prior anti-PD-1, anti-PD-L1 or anti-CTLA-4 therapy was permitted, and approximately 40% of dose-escalation patients had received checkpoint inhibitors. Three dose-escalation patients achieved partial responses, one with hepatocellular carcinoma and two with cutaneous melanoma. The purpose of peripheral TCRbeta sequencing was to test whether ivuxolimab changed TCR sequence diversity and led to clonal T-cell expansion. The monotherapy dose-escalation portion (N of about 49 patients) of the phase I ivuxolimab trial is reported in the paper.

What the study reported, not specific to this receptor: After ivuxolimab, CD8+ T cells had more expanded clones than CD4+ T cells on average. At doses of 0.1 to 3.0 mg/kg, clonal expansion of both CD4+ and CD8+ T cells in blood was seen between baseline and week 6. Low levels of normalized T-cell clonal expansion were also seen in some nonresponding patients. The antigen specificity of the peripheral T cells that underwent clonal expansion was not determined. In partial responders in the 0.1-3.0 mg/kg groups, normalized peripheral clonal expansion was found to be among the lowest, especially among CD8+ T cells.

In regard to this clone: Its antigen target is currently unknown. No base quality values were provided; no much bigger clone lies one nucleotide off.

At the junction V is shortened by 2 bases and J by 3 bases; bases outside the gene matches: 4. The CDR3 holds 15 amino acids from the cysteine to the phenylalanine. Of the read, only the CDR3 DNA is kept; its 45 bases are in frame from base 1. The germline V gene encodes CDR1 SGHRS and CDR2 YFSETQ. The trial excluded patients who had a history of autoimmune disease or who were on systemic immunosuppression. Peripheral blood for TCR sequencing was collected from all dose cohorts at baseline, on cycle 4 day 1, and on cycle 7 day 1. Samples came from an open-label, multicenter, first-in-human phase I dose-escalation trial of ivuxolimab. Adults with locally advanced or metastatic melanoma, renal cell, hepatocellular, or head and neck squamous cell carcinoma were enrolled in the trial. Before TCR sequencing, CD4+ and CD8+ T cells were separately sorted from peripheral blood. To sequence the TCRbeta CDR3 region, genomic DNA was isolated from the sorted cells. The immunoSEQ Assay was used for sequencing of TCRbeta CDR3 regions. The source is immuneACCESS, and TCRdb retained only in-frame sequences with V and J called. Part of the clones is not carried over; for the studies checked, unresolved V genes explain less than half of this, and the remainder is unexplained. The sample table holds 72,000 or so clones, of which more than 80% were seen once. Of the sample, around 0.48% is held by the ten largest clones.

The sequence derives from an adult with an advanced solid tumor such as melanoma, head and neck, liver or kidney cancer. The chain joins TRBV5-1 to TRBJ1-4, with 7 bases matching TRBD1. This sample comprised CD4+ or CD8+ T cells sorted from blood, obtained in a trial of the OX40 agonist ivuxolimab. The nucleotides read TGCGCCAGCAGCTTCGGGGACAGACCTAATGAAAAACTGTTTTTT. Its translation is CASSFGDRPNEKLFF.